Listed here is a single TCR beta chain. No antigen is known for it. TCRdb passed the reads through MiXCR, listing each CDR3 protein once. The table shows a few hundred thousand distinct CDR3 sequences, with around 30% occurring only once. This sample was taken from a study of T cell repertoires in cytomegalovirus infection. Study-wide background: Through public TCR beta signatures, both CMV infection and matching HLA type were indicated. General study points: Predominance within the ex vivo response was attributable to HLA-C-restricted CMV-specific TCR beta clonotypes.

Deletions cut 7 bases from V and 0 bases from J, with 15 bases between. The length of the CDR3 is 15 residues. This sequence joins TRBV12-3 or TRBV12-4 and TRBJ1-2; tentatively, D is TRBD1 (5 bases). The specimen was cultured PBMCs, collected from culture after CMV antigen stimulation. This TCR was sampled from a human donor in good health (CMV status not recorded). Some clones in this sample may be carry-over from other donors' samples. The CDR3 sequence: CASIAGLRANYGYTF. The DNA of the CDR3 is TGTGCCAGCATTGCAGGGTTGAGGGCTAACTATGGCTACACCTTC.